A single sample gave rise to the 29 T cell receptor beta chains below, sequenced in a study of blood T cell repertoires in COVID-19. Clones were read by immunoSEQ multiplex PCR, and TCRdb kept only the in-frame ones, dropping some. In the table there are some 350,000 clones, 88% of which are singletons. Sequenced: peripheral blood. These receptors came from a woman in her 70s with COVID-19, enrolled during active disease.

The chain links TRBV11-2 to TRBJ1-4; D not certain. Trimming stripped 3 bases from V and 4 bases from J, with 9 bases between. CDR1 SGHAT and CDR2 FQNNGV come from the germline V gene. The CDR3 has 14 amino acids. CDR3 DNA sequence: TGTGCCAGCAGCTTTTCCAGTAATAATGAAAAACTGTTTTTT. This sequence encodes CASSFSSNNEKLFF.

V is TRBV5-4 and J is TRBJ2-5, with a weak D call TRBD1 (6 bases). This CDR3 has 14 residues. Germline V gene sequence: CDR1 SGHNT, CDR2 YYREEE (reference sequence). V lost 2 bases, J lost 5 bases, and 13 bases lay in between. Here the CDR3 reads CASSFAGVGETQYF. CDR3 nucleotides: TGTGCCAGCAGCTTTGCAGGGGTTGGGGAGACCCAGTACTTC.

The chain joins TRBV9 to TRBJ2-1; D might be TRBD2 (5 bases). V was shortened by 3 bases and J by 10 bases, with 17 bases between the two germline ends. There are 14 residues in the CDR3. In germline, CDR1 is SGDLS, CDR2 YYNGEE. CDR3 region: CASSAPGNPREQFF. The CDR3 nucleotides are TGTGCCAGCAGCGCTCCCGGGAATCCGAGGGAGCAGTTCTTC. The whole variable domain, remainder taken from reference TRBV9 and TRBJ2-1, is DSGVTQTPKHLITATGQRVTLRCSPRSGDLSVYWYQQSLDQGLQFLIQYYNGEERAKGNILERFSAQQFPDLHSELNLSSLELGDSALYFCASSAPGNPREQFFGPGTRLTVL.

The rearrangement joins TRBV29-1 to TRBJ2-7; no reliable D call. The CDR3 contains 12 residues. Deletions cut 6 bases from V and 2 bases from J, with 11 bases between. CDR1 is SQVTM, CDR2 ANQGSEA, per germline. As DNA, the CDR3 is TGCAGCGTGAGCCGCGGCCCCTACGAGCAGTACTTC. Translation gives CSVSRGPYEQYF.

This clone is a singleton in its sample. The rearrangement joins TRBV19 to TRBJ1-5; no firm D call. Trimming cost V 1 base and J 2 bases, with 6 bases left between them. Germline V gene data show CDR1 as LNHDA and CDR2 as SQIVND (reference sequence). This CDR3 has 14 amino acids. In DNA form, the CDR3 reads TGTGCCAGTAGTATAGCCAGTCGCAATCAGCCCCAGCATTTT. As protein: CASSIASRNQPQHF.

This chain uses TRBV27 with TRBJ1-2; D is unresolved. Germline V CDR1 and CDR2: MNHEY, SMNVEV (reference sequence). The CDR3 runs 13 residues. V gave up 5 bases and J gave up 3 bases, with 10 bases separating them. CDR3: CASSHQEDYGYTF. The CDR3 nucleotides are TGTGCCAGCAGTCATCAGGAGGACTATGGCTACACCTTC.

This rearrangement joins TRBV5-5 to TRBJ2-1; 7 bases line up with TRBD2. Germline V gives CDR1 SGHKS, CDR2 YYEKEE (reference sequence). This CDR3 is 15 amino acids long. V trimming: 0 bases; J trimming: 7 bases; junction bases outside the gene matches: 7. The CDR3 is CASSLEPSGFNEQFF. The CDR3 DNA reads TGTGCCAGCAGCTTGGAGCCTAGCGGTTTTAATGAGCAGTTCTTC. The variable domain in full, completed from reference TRBV5-5 and TRBJ2-1, reads DAGVTQSPTHLIKTRGQQVTLRCSPISGHKSVSWYQQVLGQGPQFIFQYYEKEERGRGNFPDRFSARQFPNYSSELNVNALLLGDSALYLCASSLEPSGFNEQFFGPGTRLTVL.

J is TRBJ1-1 and V is TRBV7-9, with D unresolved. The CDR3 is 12 residues long. Trimming took off 6 bases at V and 6 bases at J, with 11 bases between the two ends. Germline V gene data show CDR1 as SEHNR and CDR2 as FQNEAQ (reference sequence). CDR3 sequence (DNA): TGTGCCAGCAGTGGTCCTCGGGCTGAAGCTTTCTTT. Its translation is CASSGPRAEAFF. Drawing the rest from reference TRBV7-9 and TRBJ1-1, the complete variable domain is DTGVSQNPRHKITKRGQNVTFRCDPISEHNRLYWYRQTLGQGPEFLTYFQNEAQLEKSRLLSDRFSAERPKGSFSTLEIQRTEQGDSAMYLCASSGPRAEAFFGQGTRLTVV.

V usage is TRBV18 and J usage is TRBJ1-1; D gene unclear. V lost 3 bases and J lost 3, with 8 bases in between. From germline, CDR1 is KGHSH and CDR2 LQKENI. The CDR3 is made up of 13 amino acids. The CDR3 sequence is CASSPVLDTEAFF. The CDR3, as DNA: TGTGCCAGCTCACCCGTACTTGACACTGAAGCTTTCTTT.

The V gene is TRBV4-1, the J gene TRBJ2-2, with 8 bases identical to TRBD1. With 4 bases clipped from V and 7 bases from J, the junction kept 14 bases outside the gene matches. The CDR3 has 17 amino acids. CDR1 MGHRA and CDR2 YSYEKL come from the germline V gene. CDR3: CASSRATETGVYGELFF. The CDR3 DNA follows: TGCGCCAGCAGCCGCGCCACGGAGACAGGGGTCTACGGGGAGCTGTTTTTT.

The rearrangement links TRBV28 to TRBJ1-3; D gene unclear. V shed 2 bases and J shed 4 bases, with 12 bases lying between them. The germline V gene has CDR1 MDHEN and CDR2 SYDVKM. The CDR3 runs to 15 residues. The CDR3 DNA follows: TGTGCCAGCAGTTTAGCGGTCAGCTGGGGAAACACCATATATTTT. Translating it yields CASSLAVSWGNTIYF.

This sequence joins TRBV5-1 and TRBJ1-2, with D tentatively TRBD1 (6 bases). The V end lost 0 bases, the J end lost 5 bases, and 11 bases lay between the germline ends. Germline assignment: CDR1 SGHRS and CDR2 YFSETQ. The CDR3 length is 14 residues. The CDR3 region is CASSLEGVRYGYTF. As DNA, the CDR3 is TGCGCCAGCAGCTTGGAGGGGGTTCGGTATGGCTACACCTTC. Variable domain in full (rest from reference TRBV5-1 and TRBJ1-2): KAGVTQTPRYLIKTRGQQVTLSCSPISGHRSVSWYQQTPGQGLQFLFEYFSETQRNKGNFPGRFSGRQFSNSRSEMNVSTLELGDSALYLCASSLEGVRYGYTFGSGTRLTVV.

This chain links TRBV18 with TRBJ1-3, with D perhaps TRBD1 (5 bases). V lost 0 bases and J lost 9, with 15 bases in between. The V gene's germline CDR1 is KGHSH and CDR2 LQKENI. This CDR3 is built from 15 residues. In nucleotides, the CDR3 is TGTGCCAGCTCACCACCCGGCAGGGAGGAGTCCACCATATATTTT. This sequence encodes CASSPPGREESTIYF.

This clone appeared once. This sequence joins TRBV9 and TRBJ2-4, with 7 bases lining up with TRBD2. This CDR3 is built from 15 residues. Per germline, CDR1 SGDLS and CDR2 YYNGEE. V lost 3 bases, J lost 2 bases, and 5 bases stayed unmatched. CDR3 coding DNA: TGTGCCAGCAGCGGGAGGGAGGGATCCAAAAACATTCAGTACTTC. Translating it yields CASSGREGSKNIQYF.

The genes are TRBV4-1 and TRBJ1-1; D remains ambiguous. V was pared by 1 base and J by 8 bases, with 11 bases between. The length of the CDR3 is 13 residues. Germline CDR1 MGHRA, CDR2 YSYEKL. CDR3 loop: CASSQVGRVEAFF. The CDR3 bases are TGCGCCAGCAGCCAAGTTGGGCGGGTAGAAGCTTTCTTT.

The chain carries TRBV3-1 (or the pseudogene TRBV3-2) and TRBJ2-2, with TRBD2 matching 12 bases. The J segment lost 0 bases and the V segment lost 1 base, leaving 6 bases of the junction unmatched. Germline CDR1 LGHDT, CDR2 YNNKEL (reference sequence). This CDR3 spans 19 amino acids. This chain's CDR3 is CASSQVSGLAGPNTGELFF. As DNA, the CDR3 is TGTGCCAGCAGCCAAGTTTCCGGACTAGCGGGGCCGAACACCGGGGAGCTGTTTTTT.

The CDR3 DNA is TGTGCCAGCACCCCGACAGGGAGCCATGGCTACACCTTC. Its translation is CASTPTGSHGYTF. The chain recombines TRBV7-9 with TRBJ1-2, with 7 bases matching TRBD1. The V segment lost 7 bases and the J segment 6 bases; nucleotides outside the gene matches: 8. CDR3 length equals 13 residues. The germline CDR1 and CDR2 sequences are SEHNR and FQNEAQ (reference sequence).

The chain uses TRBV6-1 and TRBJ1-1; TRBD1 matches 7 bases. The CDR3 is 16 residues long. With 1 base clipped from V and 1 base from J, the junction kept 6 bases outside the gene matches. The germline V gene has CDR1 MNHNS and CDR2 SASEGT. CDR3 DNA sequence: TGTGCCAGCAGTGAAGGGTGGACAGGCCAGAACACTGAAGCTTTCTTT. It translates to CASSEGWTGQNTEAFF.

The chain is built from TRBV30 and TRBJ1-6; D not resolved. Per the germline V gene, CDR1 is GTSNPN and CDR2 is SVGIG (reference sequence). The ends were cut back, 2 bases at V and 8 bases at J, with 10 bases in the middle. This CDR3 has 13 amino acids. This CDR3 reads CAWSREGYSPLHF. CDR3 in DNA: TGTGCCTGGAGTCGGGAGGGTTATTCACCCCTCCACTTT.

The rearrangement joins TRBV7-6 to TRBJ1-1; 7 bases map to TRBD1. The ends lost 2 bases at V and 4 bases at J; junction bases unmatched: 10. CDR1 SGHVS and CDR2 FNYEAQ come from the germline V gene. This CDR3 is built from 16 residues. The chain's CDR3 is CASSLNPGQVGTEAFF. DNA for the CDR3: TGTGCCAGCAGCTTAAATCCAGGACAGGTGGGCACTGAAGCTTTCTTT.

The chain combines TRBV9 with TRBJ1-1, with D possibly being TRBD1 (6 bases). With 4 bases removed from V and 9 bases from J, the gap between germline ends came to 22 bases. The CDR3 contains 15 residues. Germline V CDR1 and CDR2: SGDLS, YYNGEE. The CDR3, as DNA: TGTGCCAGCAGCCCAGATTTAGACAGGCTAGGCCAAGCTTTCTTT. Protein product: CASSPDLDRLGQAFF.

The genes are TRBV3-1 (or the pseudogene TRBV3-2) and TRBJ1-2; no definite D call. The germline V gene encodes CDR1 LGHDT and CDR2 YNNKEL (reference sequence). The CDR3 contains 14 residues. Trimming took 4 bases from V and 8 from J, leaving 17 bases between them. The CDR3, as DNA: TGTGCCAGCAGCCTTTGGCCCCCGTCGGGGGGCTACACCTTC. Protein sequence: CASSLWPPSGGYTF.

The CDR3 sequence is CSVVTGTGELFF. CDR3 nucleotides: TGCAGCGTTGTGACAGGCACCGGGGAGCTGTTTTTT. The chain has TRBV29-1 and TRBJ2-2; tentatively, D is TRBD1 (6 bases). With 4 bases removed from V and 4 bases from J, the gap between germline ends came to 7 bases. The germline V gene encodes CDR1 SQVTM and CDR2 ANQGSEA. CDR3 size: 12 residues.

This clone was counted a few times. The V call is TRBV18, the J call TRBJ1-3; D remains unclear. Trimming cost V 4 bases and J 8 bases, with 12 bases left between them. Germline CDR1 reads KGHSH; CDR2 reads LQKENI. The CDR3 is 13 residues long. Here the CDR3 reads CASSRGREDTIYF. The CDR3 coding sequence is TGTGCCAGCTCACGGGGAAGGGAGGACACCATATATTTT. Together with reference TRBV18 and TRBJ1-3, the CDR3 gives the full variable domain: NAGVMQNPRHLVRRRGQEARLRCSPMKGHSHVYWYRQLPEEGLKFMVYLQKENIIDESGMPKERFSAEFPKEGPSILRIQQVVRGDSAAYFCASSRGREDTIYFGEGSWLTVV.

The chain couples TRBV6-5 to TRBJ1-5, with a tentative D call TRBD1 (5 bases). V lost 6 bases, J lost 0 bases, and 12 bases lay in between. The CDR3 totals 15 residues. Germline-derived CDR1 and CDR2 are MNHEY and SVGAGI. CDR3 protein: CASRTGGGSNQPQHF. Written as DNA, the CDR3 is TGTGCCAGCAGAACGGGGGGTGGTAGCAATCAGCCCCAGCATTTT.

The J gene is TRBJ1-4, the V gene TRBV6-5; maybe TRBD1 (6 bases). Trimming shortened V by 4 bases and J by 3 bases, and 15 bases separated the two germline ends. The CDR3 is made up of 16 amino acids. Germline V gives CDR1 MNHEY, CDR2 SVGAGI. The CDR3 sequence is CASSSHGGASNEKLFF. CDR3 in DNA: TGTGCCAGCAGTTCCCACGGGGGGGCGTCTAATGAAAAACTGTTTTTT.

The V call is TRBV19, the J call TRBJ1-2, with D possibly TRBD1 on 6 matching bases. This CDR3 is 14 amino acids long. Germline-derived CDR1 and CDR2 are LNHDA and SQIVND (reference sequence). V was pared by 3 bases and J by 4 bases, with 12 bases between. CDR3 sequence (DNA): TGTGCCAGTAGTATTCTTACAGGGACCTATGGCTACACCTTC. Amino acid sequence: CASSILTGTYGYTF.

The V and J genes are TRBV28 and TRBJ1-2; D may be TRBD1 (6 bases). This CDR3 has 14 amino acids. V lost 3 bases and J lost 5, with 13 bases in between. CDR1 and CDR2 (germline): MDHEN, SYDVKM. CDR3 coding DNA: TGTGCCAGCAGTTTTAAGGGGGGAGGGTATGGCTACACCTTC. It yields the protein CASSFKGGGYGYTF.

V and J are TRBV11-2 and TRBJ1-2; the match to TRBD1 covers 7 bases. The J segment lost 1 base and the V segment lost 3 bases, leaving 8 bases of the junction unmatched. This CDR3 is 16 amino acids long. Germline V CDR1 and CDR2: SGHAT, FQNNGV. The CDR3 coding sequence is TGTGCCAGCAGCTTCCGGACAGGCCGACATAACTATGGCTACACCTTC. This encodes CASSFRTGRHNYGYTF.